One and the same sample provided the 9 T cell receptor beta chains below, sequenced in a study of post-analysis software for immune sequencing data. Notes on the study in general: TRBV5-6, TRBV5-1 and TRBV20-1 belonged to a set of about 5 TRBV segments that were more frequent in patients than controls.

Unique molecular identifiers had been added to the TCR beta cDNA libraries. TCRdb re-called the PCR reads through MiXCR, storing one row per CDR3 protein. This table holds about 760,000 distinct CDR3 sequences, about 27% found once. Antigens of these TCRs are unknown. The sequenced material came from blood. The receptors were sampled from a girl aged 5 to 17 with multiple sclerosis.

The rearrangement uses TRBV5-1 and TRBJ2-1, with D hard to call. Germline V gene sequence: CDR1 SGHRS, CDR2 YFSETQ. V was pared by 5 bases and J by 6 bases, with 12 bases between. The CDR3 sequence is 13 residues long. CDR3: CASSPLTPNEQFF. CDR3 DNA: TGCGCCAGCAGTCCTCTTACTCCCAATGAGCAGTTCTTC. Together with reference TRBV5-1 and TRBJ2-1, the CDR3 gives the full variable domain: KAGVTQTPRYLIKTRGQQVTLSCSPISGHRSVSWYQQTPGQGLQFLFEYFSETQRNKGNFPGRFSGRQFSNSRSEMNVSTLELGDSALYLCASSPLTPNEQFFGPGTRLTVL.

This clonotype was detected once. Sequence at one end of the junction differs from germline and may be a read error. V gene TRBV28 combines with J gene TRBJ2-3, with 8 positions matching TRBD1. The CDR3 sequence is 17 residues long. CDR1 and CDR2 (germline): MDHEN, SYDVKM. The DNA for the CDR3 is TGTGCCGGCAGTTCCCGGACAGGGAGATTTACTATGGAGCTGGAGTATTTT. The encoded protein is CAGSSRTGRFTMELEYF.

In this sample, this clonotype turned up a few times. The chain employs TRBV24-1 and TRBJ2-5; 9 nucleotides match TRBD2. The end of the DNA is better explained by TRBJ2-7, so the J call may be wrong. CDR3 length: 16 residues. Germline V gene data show CDR1 as KGHDR and CDR2 as SFDVKD. The CDR3 is CATRALAGILSDEQYF. For the CDR3, the DNA is TGTGCCACCAGGGCTCTAGCGGGAATTCTCTCGGACGAGCAGTACTTC.

This clonotype was picked up a small number of times. V gene TRBV29-1 combines with J gene TRBJ2-3; the match to TRBD2 covers 9 bases. Germline V gene data show CDR1 as SQVTM and CDR2 as ANQGSEA. V shed 6 bases and J 1 base; nucleotides not matched to a gene: 5. This CDR3 is 14 amino acids long. CDR3 protein: CSVGRTSGTDTQYF. DNA of the CDR3: TGCAGCGTAGGTAGGACTAGCGGCACAGATACGCAGTATTTT.

This clonotype was seen only a few times. The chain links TRBV27 to TRBJ2-3, with a weak D call TRBD1 (5 bases). This CDR3 is 15 amino acids long. Germline-derived CDR1 and CDR2 are MNHEY and SMNVEV (reference sequence). V lost 3 bases, J lost 1 base, and 11 bases lay in between. Written as DNA, the CDR3 is TGTGCCAGCAGTTTTACAGGACGACGCACAGATACGCAGTATTTT. Translated: CASSFTGRRTDTQYF.

This chain uses TRBV12-3 or TRBV12-4 with TRBJ2-4, with D perhaps matching TRBD2 (6 bases). Trimming removed 6 bases from V and 0 bases from J, with 9 bases in between. This CDR3 has 14 residues. The CDR3 DNA reads as TGTGCCAGCAGAAGTAGCGGAGCCAAAAACATTCAGTACTTC. This codes for CASRSSGAKNIQYF.

There are a few counts of this clonotype. The chain uses TRBV2 and TRBJ1-2; 9 bases line up with TRBD1. V lost 4 bases to trimming and J lost 7 bases; unmatched junction nucleotides: 7. This CDR3 is built from 14 residues. In germline, CDR1 is SNHLY, CDR2 FYNNEI. CDR3 nucleotide sequence: TGTGCCAGCAGTGTTGGACAGGGGATGGGTGGCTACACCTTC. It specifies CASSVGQGMGGYTF.

The chain joins TRBV29-1 to TRBJ2-2, with D unclear. This CDR3 spans 12 amino acids. CDR1 and CDR2 from the germline V gene are SQVTM and ANQGSEA. Trimming stripped 0 bases from V and 6 bases from J, with 5 bases between. CDR3 in amino acids: CSVEDVPGELFF. The CDR3 nucleotides read TGCAGCGTTGAAGATGTTCCCGGGGAGCTGTTTTTT.

J is TRBJ2-6 and V is TRBV7-9; 10 positions match TRBD1. V was clipped by 5 bases and J by 0 bases; unmatched bases: 7. The germline gives CDR1 SEHNR, CDR2 FQNEAQ (reference sequence). The CDR3 sequence is 18 residues long. The CDR3 DNA reads as TGTGCCAGCAGCACCTCGGGACAGGGGAACTCTGGGGCCAACGTCCTGACTTTC. It encodes CASSTSGQGNSGANVLTF.